This T cell receptor beta chain originates from a study of early T cells in non-severe SARS-CoV-2 infection. For the study at large: Bulk RNA isolated from unsorted whole blood underwent sequencing; chains were not paired. Overall study results and limits: VDJdb-based annotation leaned toward anti-spike CD8 responses and missed private and CD4 specificities.

In its sample, this clonotype was seen a few times. Its specificity is unknown. TCRdb re-analysed the 5' RACE reads in MiXCR, keeping a single row per CDR3 protein. The sample carries 70,000 to 75,000 distinct CDR3 sequences, approximately 12% recorded once. This CDR3 has 14 residues. The V and J ends lost 2 bases and 6 bases, in that order; junction bases with no gene match: 6. Germline CDR1 reads MNHNY; CDR2 reads SVGAGI (reference sequence). This receptor was obtained from an adult who was a healthcare worker with PCR-confirmed SARS-CoV-2 infection or an uninfected control (not recorded which). This chain links TRBV6-6 with TRBJ1-1; 7 positions agree with TRBD1. Sequenced material: whole blood. The CDR3 spells CASSYGGQSSEAFF. The CDR3 nucleotides are TGTGCCAGCAGTTACGGGGGACAGAGCTCTGAAGCTTTCTTT.